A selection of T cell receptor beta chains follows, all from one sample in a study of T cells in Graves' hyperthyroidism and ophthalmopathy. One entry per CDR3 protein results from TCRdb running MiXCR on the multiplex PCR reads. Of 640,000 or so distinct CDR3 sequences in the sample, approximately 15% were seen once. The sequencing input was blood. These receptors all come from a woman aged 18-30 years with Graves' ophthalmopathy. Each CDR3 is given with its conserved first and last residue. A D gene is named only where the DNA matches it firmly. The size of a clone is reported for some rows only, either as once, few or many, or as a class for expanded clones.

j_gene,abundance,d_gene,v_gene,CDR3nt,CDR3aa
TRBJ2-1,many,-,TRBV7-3,TGTGCCAGCAGCTTAGGGCGAGATGAGCAGTTCTTC,CASSLGRDEQFF
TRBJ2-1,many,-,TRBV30,TGTGCCTGCGCAGCACTAGTGGACAGCTACAATGAGCAGTTCTTC,CACAALVDSYNEQFF
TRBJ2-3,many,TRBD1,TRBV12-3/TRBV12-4,TGTGCCAGCAGTAGGGACAGGGCAGATACGCAGTATTTT,CASSRDRADTQYF
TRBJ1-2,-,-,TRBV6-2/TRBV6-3,TGTGCCAGCACTTACAGTTTCTCAGGTGGCTACACCTTC,CASTYSFSGGYTF
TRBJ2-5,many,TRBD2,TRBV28,TGTGCCAGCAGTTTAGCGACTAGCGAGGTTCAGGGGACCCAGTACTTC,CASSLATSEVQGTQYF
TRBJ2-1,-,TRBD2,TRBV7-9,TGTGCCAGCAGCAATCTGAGTGGGGGGGGTAAGTCAAGCGGGAGCGGCTGGAATGAGCAGTTCTTC,CASSNLSGGGKSSGSGWNEQFF
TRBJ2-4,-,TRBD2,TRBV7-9,TGTGCCAGCAGCCCCCCCGGGTGGAGCGGGAGGAACATTCAGTACTTC,CASSPPGWSGRNIQYF
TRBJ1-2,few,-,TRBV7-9,TGTGCCAGCAGCTTAGGGGCAACGAGCTACACCTTC,CASSLGATSYTF
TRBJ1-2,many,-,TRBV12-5,TGTGCTAGTGGTTTGACCGCCTTGGGGCAGGGACGTGGCTACACCTTC,CASGLTALGQGRGYTF
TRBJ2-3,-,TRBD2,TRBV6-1,TGTGCCAGCAGGATCGGTCTAGCGGGAGGAGGGGGCACAGATACGCAGTATTTT,CASRIGLAGGGGTDTQYF
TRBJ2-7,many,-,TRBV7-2,TGTGCCAGCAGATATGGGGCGTCTTCCTACGAGCAGTACTTC,CASRYGASSYEQYF
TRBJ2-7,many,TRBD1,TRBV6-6,TGTGCCAGCAGTTACTCGATTGGGGACAGTTCCTACGAGCAGTACTTC,CASSYSIGDSSYEQYF
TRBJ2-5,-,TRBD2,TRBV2,TGTGCCCGCAGTGGCGGACTAGCGCGCGAGACCCAGTACTTC,CARSGGLARETQYF
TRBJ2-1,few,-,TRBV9,TGTGCCAGCAGCGTAGTATTCAGCGGCTCCTACAATGAGCAGTTCTTC,CASSVVFSGSYNEQFF
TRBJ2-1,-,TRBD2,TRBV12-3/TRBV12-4,TGTGCCACCGCGGGACTAGCGAGCTCCTACAATGAGCAGTTCTTC,CATAGLASSYNEQFF
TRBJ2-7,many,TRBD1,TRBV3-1,TGTGCCAGCAGCCACTACCCGGGACAGGGTGGCTCCTACGAGCAGTACTTC,CASSHYPGQGGSYEQYF
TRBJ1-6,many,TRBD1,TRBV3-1,TGTGCCAGCAGCCAAGGGTCCAGGGGGAATTCACCCCTCCACTTT,CASSQGSRGNSPLHF
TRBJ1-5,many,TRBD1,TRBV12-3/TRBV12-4,TGTGCCAGCAGTTTAGGGGGGACAGCGGGCAATCAGCCCCAGCATTTT,CASSLGGTAGNQPQHF
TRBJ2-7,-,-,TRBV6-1,TGTGCCAGCAGTGAAGCGGGAGCTAGAGAGCAGTACTTC,CASSEAGAREQYF
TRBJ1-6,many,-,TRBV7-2,TGTGCCAGCAGCTTAGGAGGACGTTCACCCCTCCACTTT,CASSLGGRSPLHF
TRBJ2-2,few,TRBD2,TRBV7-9,TGTGCCAGCAGCTTAGCGGGCCGGGAGGTCTCCGCGAACACCGGGGAGCTGTTTTTT,CASSLAGREVSANTGELFF
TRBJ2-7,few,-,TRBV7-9,TGTGCCAGCAGCACCCCATATTCATCACAGGGAATAACCTACGAGCAGTACTTC,CASSTPYSSQGITYEQYF
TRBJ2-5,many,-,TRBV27,TGTGCCAGCAGTTTCCGGGGTTGGGAGACCCAGTACTTC,CASSFRGWETQYF
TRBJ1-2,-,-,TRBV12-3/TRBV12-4,TGTGCCAGCACCAAAAGTGGGCCCTCTGGCTACACCTTC,CASTKSGPSGYTF
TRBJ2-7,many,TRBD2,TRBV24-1,TGTGCCACCAGTGATTTGCGTACACGTATCCTAGCGGGGAGCTCCTACGAGCAGTACTTC,CATSDLRTRILAGSSYEQYF
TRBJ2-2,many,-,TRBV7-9,TGTGCCAGCAGCTATAGCGGATTCACCGGGGAGCTGTTTTTT,CASSYSGFTGELFF
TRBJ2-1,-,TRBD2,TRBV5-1,TGCGCCAGCAGCGGGGGACTAGCGGGAGCGGGGTACAATGAGCAGTTCTTC,CASSGGLAGAGYNEQFF
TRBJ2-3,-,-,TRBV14,TGTGCCAGCAGCCAAGCTATGGGAACAGATACGCAGTATTTT,CASSQAMGTDTQYF
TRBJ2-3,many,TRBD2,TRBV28,TGTGCCAGCAGCTTCGGGACTAGCGGGACCACAGATACGCAGTATTTT,CASSFGTSGTTDTQYF
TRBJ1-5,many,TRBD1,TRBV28,TGTGCCAGCAGCCTAGGGGGCTTGAGGCCCCATCAGCCCCAGCATTTT,CASSLGGLRPHQPQHF
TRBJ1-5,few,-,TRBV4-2,TGTGCCAGCAGCCAAGCGGGGATAGGGGCACTTTCTAATCAGCCCCAGCATTTT,CASSQAGIGALSNQPQHF
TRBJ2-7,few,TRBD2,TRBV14,TGTGCCAGCAGCTTACTAGCGGGAAGTCGCGAGCAGTACTTC,CASSLLAGSREQYF
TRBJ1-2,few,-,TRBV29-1,TGCAGCCTGACACAGGGAGGAACAGATGGCTACACCTTC,CSLTQGGTDGYTF
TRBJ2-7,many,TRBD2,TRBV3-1,TGTGCCAGCAGCGAGGGACTAGCGGGAAATAGGTGGCAGTACTTC,CASSEGLAGNRWQYF
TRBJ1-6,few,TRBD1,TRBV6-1,TGTGCCAGCAGTGAGGAGGCGGGGACAGGAGGTTCACCCCTCCACTTT,CASSEEAGTGGSPLHF
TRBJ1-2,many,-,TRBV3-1,TGTGCCAGCAGCCCGGGACCTTTAAGTGGCTACACCTTC,CASSPGPLSGYTF
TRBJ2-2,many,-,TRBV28,TGTGCCAGCAGTTTATCCCTCATGGTGTCCGGGGAGCTGTTTTTT,CASSLSLMVSGELFF
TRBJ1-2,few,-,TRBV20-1,TGCAGTGCTGGTTCTCCAGGGGTCTATGGCTACACCTTC,CSAGSPGVYGYTF
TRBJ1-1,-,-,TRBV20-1,TGCAGTGCTTGGCGGTTGGAAGCTTTCTTT,CSAWRLEAFF
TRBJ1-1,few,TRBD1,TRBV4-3,TGCGCCAGCAGCCAAGAACGGACAGGGGGGAACACTGAAGCTTTCTTT,CASSQERTGGNTEAFF
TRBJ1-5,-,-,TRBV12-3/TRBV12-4,TGTGCCAGCAGCACGGACGGGTCTCTAAATCAGCCCCAGCATTTT,CASSTDGSLNQPQHF
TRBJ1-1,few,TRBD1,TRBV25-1,TGTGCCAGCAGTGACTTAATGTACCAGGGGGCTGCTGAAGCTTTCTTT,CASSDLMYQGAAEAFF
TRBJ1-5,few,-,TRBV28,TGTGCCAGCAACTCGGTGTGGCCCCAGCATTTT,CASNSVWPQHF
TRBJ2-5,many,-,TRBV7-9,TGTGCCAGCAGCCCCCAGCCGGTGCAAGAGACCCAGTACTTC,CASSPQPVQETQYF
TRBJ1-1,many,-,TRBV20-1,TGCAGTGCTGCGACCGGGACCTGGGACACTGAAGCTTTCTTT,CSAATGTWDTEAFF
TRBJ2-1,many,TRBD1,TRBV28,TGTGCCAGCAGTTTCCGGGACAGGGGATCAGATGAGCAGTTCTTC,CASSFRDRGSDEQFF
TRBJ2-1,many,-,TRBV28,TGTGCCAGCAGCTGGAGGGTGAATGAGCAGTTCTTC,CASSWRVNEQFF
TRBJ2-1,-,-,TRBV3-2,TGTGCCAGCAGCCAACGAGATGGGGGACAGGGGGCTTGGTCCTACAATGAGCAGTTCTTC,CASSQRDGGQGAWSYNEQFF
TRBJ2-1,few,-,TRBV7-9,TGTGCCAGCAGCTTACCCGCCCTTGTGGGAGGTTACTACAATGAGCAGTTCTTC,CASSLPALVGGYYNEQFF
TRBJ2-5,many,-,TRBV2,TGTGCCAGCAGTGAACTCGGGAGAGAGACCCAGTACTTC,CASSELGRETQYF
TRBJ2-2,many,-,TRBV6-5,TGTGCCAGCAGTTACGGGGCCCCCGGACAGCCGGGGAACACCGGGGAGCTGTTTTTT,CASSYGAPGQPGNTGELFF
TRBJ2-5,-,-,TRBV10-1,TGCGCCAGCAGTGCTGGGGACACCTCCCGGTACTTC,CASSAGDTSRYF
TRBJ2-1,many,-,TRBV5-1,TGCGCCAGCCGCCGGGACTGGCCTACAAATGAGCAGTTCTTC,CASRRDWPTNEQFF
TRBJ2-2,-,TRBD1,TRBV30,TGTGCCTGGAGTAGGACAGGGGTGCTGTTTTTT,CAWSRTGVLFF
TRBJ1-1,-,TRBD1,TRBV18,TGTGCCAGCTCACCTTTCCGGACAGGGGAATTTAACACTGAAGCTTTCTTT,CASSPFRTGEFNTEAFF
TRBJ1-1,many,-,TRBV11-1,TGTGCCAGCAGCTTAGGAGGGCGGTCTGGCTTCCTTGAAGCTTTCTTT,CASSLGGRSGFLEAFF
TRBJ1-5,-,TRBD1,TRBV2,TGTGCCAGCGGACCTCGGACAGGGGATGGTGGTGGGTCGAGCAATCAGCCCCAGCATTTT,CASGPRTGDGGGSSNQPQHF
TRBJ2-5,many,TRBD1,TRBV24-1,TGTGCCACCAGTGACTGGACAGGTCAAGAGACCCAGTACTTC,CATSDWTGQETQYF
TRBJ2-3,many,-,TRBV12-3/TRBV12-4,TGTGCCAGCATCCACAGCACAGATACGCAGTATTTT,CASIHSTDTQYF
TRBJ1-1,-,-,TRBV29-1,TGCAGCGTTCCGAGACAGGAAAGCACTGAAGCTTTCTTT,CSVPRQESTEAFF